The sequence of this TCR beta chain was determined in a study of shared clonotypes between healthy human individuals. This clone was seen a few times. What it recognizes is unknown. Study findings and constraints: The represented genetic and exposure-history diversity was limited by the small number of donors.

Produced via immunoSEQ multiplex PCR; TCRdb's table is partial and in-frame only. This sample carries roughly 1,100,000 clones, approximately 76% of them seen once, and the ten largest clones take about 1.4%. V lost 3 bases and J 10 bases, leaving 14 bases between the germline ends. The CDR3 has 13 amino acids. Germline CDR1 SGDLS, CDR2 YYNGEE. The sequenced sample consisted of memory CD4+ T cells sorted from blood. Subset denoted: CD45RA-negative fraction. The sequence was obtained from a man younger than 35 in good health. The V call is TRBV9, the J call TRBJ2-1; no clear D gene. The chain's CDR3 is CASSAYPPYEQFF. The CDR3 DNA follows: TGTGCCAGCAGCGCCTACCCCCCATACGAGCAGTTCTTC.